This note documents a single TCR beta chain sequence. Original data processing: Estimates of nucleated cell counts were drawn from the amplification of reference gene primers. Sequenced by immunoSEQ multiplex PCR; TCRdb stores in-frame clones only, minus some. V and J calls and clone size follow that table, whereas D and trimming were derived from the DNA. Counted here are approximately 300,000 clones, approximately 92% occurring once; the ten biggest clones make up about 18%. The data were obtained in a study of blood T cell repertoires in COVID-19. Study summary: There were acute and convalescent COVID-19 samples, and they came from the United States, Italy and Spain.

This CDR3 has 16 amino acids. CDR1 is SGHTS and CDR2 is YDEGEE in the germline V gene. V trimming: 3 bases; J trimming: 4 bases; junction bases outside the gene matches: 8. The clonotype was recovered from a woman in her twenties or thirties who had recovered from COVID-19. The rearrangement links TRBV5-8 to TRBJ1-2; TRBD1 agrees at 11 bases. Sequences were obtained from PBMCs or T cells enriched from blood (not recorded which). CDR3 residues: CASSWGTGGEGYGYTF. In nucleotides, the CDR3 is TGTGCCAGCAGCTGGGGGACAGGGGGAGAGGGCTATGGCTACACCTTC. The entire variable domain, with the rest obtained from reference TRBV5-8 and TRBJ1-2, is as follows: EAGVTQSPTHLIKTRGQQATLRCSPISGHTSVYWYQQALGLGLQFLLWYDEGEERNRGNFPPRFSGRQFPNYSSELNVNALELEDSALYLCASSWGTGGEGYGYTFGSGTRLTVV.